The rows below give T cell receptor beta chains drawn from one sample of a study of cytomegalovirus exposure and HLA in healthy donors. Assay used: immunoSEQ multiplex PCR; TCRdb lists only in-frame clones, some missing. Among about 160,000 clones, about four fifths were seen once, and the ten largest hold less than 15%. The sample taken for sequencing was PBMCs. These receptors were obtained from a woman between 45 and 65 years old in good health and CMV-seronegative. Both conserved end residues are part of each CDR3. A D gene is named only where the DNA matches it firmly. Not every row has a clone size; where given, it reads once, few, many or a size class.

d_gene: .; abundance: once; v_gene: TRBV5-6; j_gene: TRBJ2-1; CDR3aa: CASSLASNEQFF; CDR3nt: TGTGCCAGCAGCTTGGCCTCTAATGAGCAGTTCTTC
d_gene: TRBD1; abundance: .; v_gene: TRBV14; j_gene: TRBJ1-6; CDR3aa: CASSQATGVGNSPLHF; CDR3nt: TGTGCCAGCAGCCAGGCTACAGGGGTTGGCAATTCACCCCTCCACTTT
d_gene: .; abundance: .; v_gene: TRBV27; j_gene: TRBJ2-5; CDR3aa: CASSTALAGIQETQYF; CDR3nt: TGTGCCAGCAGTACCGCCCTTGCGGGCATCCAAGAGACCCAGTACTTC
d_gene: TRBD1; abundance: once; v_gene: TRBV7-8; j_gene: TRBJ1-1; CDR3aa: CASSLARGQSNTEAFF; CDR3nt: TGTGCCAGCAGCTTAGCGCGGGGACAGTCGAACACTGAAGCTTTCTTT
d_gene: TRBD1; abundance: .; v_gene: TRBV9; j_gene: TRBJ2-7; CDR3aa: CASSGDSYEQYF; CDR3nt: TGTGCCAGCAGCGGGGACAGTTACGAGCAGTACTTC
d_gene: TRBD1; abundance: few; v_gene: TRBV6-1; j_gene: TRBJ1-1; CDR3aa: CASISDRGGTEAFF; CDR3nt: TGTGCCAGCATTTCGGACAGGGGCGGCACTGAAGCTTTCTTT
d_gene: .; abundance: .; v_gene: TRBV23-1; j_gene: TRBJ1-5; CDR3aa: CASSQSTGDSNQPQHF; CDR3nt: TGCGCCAGCAGTCAATCGACGGGGGATAGCAATCAGCCCCAGCATTTT
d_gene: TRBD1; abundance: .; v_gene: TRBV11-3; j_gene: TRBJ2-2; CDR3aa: CASSLGQGNTGELFF; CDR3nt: TGTGCCAGCAGCTTGGGACAGGGGAACACCGGGGAGCTGTTTTTT
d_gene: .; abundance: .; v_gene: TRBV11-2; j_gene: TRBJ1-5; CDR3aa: CASSLLPGRNNQPQHF; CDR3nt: TGTGCCAGCAGCTTATTACCGGGAAGGAACAATCAGCCCCAGCATTTT
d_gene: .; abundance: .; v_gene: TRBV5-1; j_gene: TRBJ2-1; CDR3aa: CASSMSSGAIYNEQFF; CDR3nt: TGCGCCAGCAGCATGTCCAGCGGAGCCATATACAATGAGCAGTTCTTC
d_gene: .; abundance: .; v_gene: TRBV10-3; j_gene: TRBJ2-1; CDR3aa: CAISTGPGGLNEQFF; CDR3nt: TGTGCCATCAGTACCGGACCGGGGGGCCTCAATGAGCAGTTCTTC
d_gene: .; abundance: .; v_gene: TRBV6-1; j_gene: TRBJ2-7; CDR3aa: CASRPERAVYYEQYF; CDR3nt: TGTGCCAGCAGGCCCGAGCGGGCAGTTTACTACGAGCAGTACTTC
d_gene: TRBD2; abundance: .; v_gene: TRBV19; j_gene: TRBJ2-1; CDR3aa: CASSISAGDSYNEQFF; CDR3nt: TGTGCCAGTAGTATATCGGCGGGGGACTCCTACAATGAGCAGTTCTTC
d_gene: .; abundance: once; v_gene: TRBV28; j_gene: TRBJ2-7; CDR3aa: CASSLFRGMAYEQYF; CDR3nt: TGTGCCAGCAGTTTATTTCGGGGAATGGCGTACGAGCAGTACTTC
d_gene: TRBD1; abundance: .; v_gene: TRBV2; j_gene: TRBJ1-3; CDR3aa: CASTQDRAGNTIYF; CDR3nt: TGTGCCAGCACCCAGGACAGGGCTGGAAACACCATATATTTT
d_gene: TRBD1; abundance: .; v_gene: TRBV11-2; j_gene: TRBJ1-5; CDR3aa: CASSLQGKGNQPQHF; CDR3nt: TGTGCCAGCAGTCTACAGGGGAAAGGCAATCAGCCCCAGCATTTT
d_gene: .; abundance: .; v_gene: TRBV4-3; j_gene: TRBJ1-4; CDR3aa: CASSQVPSRGGDEKLFF; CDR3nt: TGCGCCAGCAGCCAAGTACCGAGTAGGGGAGGTGATGAAAAACTGTTTTTT
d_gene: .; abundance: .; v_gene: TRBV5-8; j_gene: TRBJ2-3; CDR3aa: CASSLGEAAADTQYF; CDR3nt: TGTGCCAGCAGCTTGGGGGAGGCCGCTGCAGATACGCAGTATTTT
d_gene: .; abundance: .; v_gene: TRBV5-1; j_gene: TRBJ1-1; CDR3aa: CASSLARTNTEAFF; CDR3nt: TGCGCCAGCAGCTTGGCCAGAACGAACACTGAAGCTTTCTTT
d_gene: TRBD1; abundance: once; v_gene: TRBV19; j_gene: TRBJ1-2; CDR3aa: CASGQGIQTNYGYTF; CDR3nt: TGTGCCAGTGGACAGGGGATTCAGACTAACTATGGCTACACCTTC
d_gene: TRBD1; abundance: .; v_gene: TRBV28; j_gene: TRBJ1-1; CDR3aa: CATRQGSTEAFF; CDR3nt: TGTGCCACCCGACAGGGGAGCACTGAAGCTTTCTTT
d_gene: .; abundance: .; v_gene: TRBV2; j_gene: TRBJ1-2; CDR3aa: CASSVQVGGGYTF; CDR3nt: TGTGCCAGCAGTGTGCAAGTGGGGGGTGGCTACACCTTC
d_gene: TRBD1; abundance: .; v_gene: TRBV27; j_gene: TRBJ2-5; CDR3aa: CASSPGQGITTQYF; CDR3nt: TGTGCCAGCAGTCCGGGACAGGGAATTACTACCCAGTACTTC
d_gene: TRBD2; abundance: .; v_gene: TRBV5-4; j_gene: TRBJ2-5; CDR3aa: CASSLGLAGGQETQYF; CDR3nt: TGTGCCAGCAGCTTGGGACTAGCGGGGGGACAAGAGACCCAGTACTTC
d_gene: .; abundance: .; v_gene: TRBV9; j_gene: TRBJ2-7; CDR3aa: CASSVSEGYEQYF; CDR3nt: TGTGCCAGCAGCGTATCAGAGGGCTACGAGCAGTACTTC
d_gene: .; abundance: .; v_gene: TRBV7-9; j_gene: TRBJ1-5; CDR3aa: CASSQSNQPQHF; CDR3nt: TGTGCCAGCAGCCAATCCAATCAGCCCCAGCATTTT
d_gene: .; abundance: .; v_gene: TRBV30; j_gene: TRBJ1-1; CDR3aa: CAWSYWGGNTEAFF; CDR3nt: TGTGCCTGGAGCTACTGGGGGGGGAACACTGAAGCTTTCTTT
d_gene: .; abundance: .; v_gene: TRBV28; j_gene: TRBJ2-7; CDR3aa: CASSPRAGSVEQYF; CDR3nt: TGTGCCAGCAGTCCTAGGGCGGGGAGCGTCGAGCAGTACTTC